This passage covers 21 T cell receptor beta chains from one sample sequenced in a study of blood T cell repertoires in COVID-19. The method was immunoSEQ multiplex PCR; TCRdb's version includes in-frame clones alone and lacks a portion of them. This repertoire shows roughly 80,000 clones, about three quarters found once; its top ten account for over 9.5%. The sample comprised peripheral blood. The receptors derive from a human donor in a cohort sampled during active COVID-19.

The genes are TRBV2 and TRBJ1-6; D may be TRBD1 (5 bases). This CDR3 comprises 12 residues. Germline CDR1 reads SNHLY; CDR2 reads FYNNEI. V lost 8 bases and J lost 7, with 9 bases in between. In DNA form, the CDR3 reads TGTGCCAGCCAGGGAACCAATTCACCCCTCCACTTT. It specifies CASQGTNSPLHF.

DNA of the CDR3: TGTGCCAGCAGCGGGAGGGATCCTAGCGGATACAATGAGCAGTTCTTC. Encoded protein: CASSGRDPSGYNEQFF. The J gene is TRBJ2-1, the V gene TRBV9, with TRBD2 identical over 7 bases. The CDR3 runs 16 residues. Germline CDR1 is SGDLS and CDR2 is YYNGEE. V lost 3 bases and J lost 4; bases outside the gene matches: 10.

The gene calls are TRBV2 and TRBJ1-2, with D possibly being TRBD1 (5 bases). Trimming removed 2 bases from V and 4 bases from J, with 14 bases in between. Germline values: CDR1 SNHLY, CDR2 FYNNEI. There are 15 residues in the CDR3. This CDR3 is CASSEYGQGGYGYTF. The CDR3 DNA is TGTGCCAGCAGTGAATACGGCCAGGGCGGCTATGGCTACACCTTC.

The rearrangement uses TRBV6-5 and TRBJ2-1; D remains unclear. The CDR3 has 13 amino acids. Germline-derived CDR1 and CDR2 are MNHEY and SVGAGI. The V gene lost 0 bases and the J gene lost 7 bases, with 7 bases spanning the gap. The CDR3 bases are TGTGCCAGCAGTTACTCGTCCAGAAATGAGCAGTTCTTC. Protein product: CASSYSSRNEQFF.

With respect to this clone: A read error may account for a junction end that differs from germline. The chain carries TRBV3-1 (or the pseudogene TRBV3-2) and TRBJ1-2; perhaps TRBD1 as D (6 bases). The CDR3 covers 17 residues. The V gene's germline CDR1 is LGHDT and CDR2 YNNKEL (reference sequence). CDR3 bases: TGTGCCAGCAGCGAAGACGGAACAGGGCTTACTAACTATGGCTACACCTTC. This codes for CASSEDGTGLTNYGYTF.

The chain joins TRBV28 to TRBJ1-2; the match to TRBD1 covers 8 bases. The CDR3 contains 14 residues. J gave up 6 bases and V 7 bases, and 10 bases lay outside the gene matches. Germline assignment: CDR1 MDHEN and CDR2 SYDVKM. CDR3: CASKRSGGINGYTF. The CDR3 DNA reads TGTGCCAGCAAACGATCAGGGGGCATTAATGGCTACACCTTC.

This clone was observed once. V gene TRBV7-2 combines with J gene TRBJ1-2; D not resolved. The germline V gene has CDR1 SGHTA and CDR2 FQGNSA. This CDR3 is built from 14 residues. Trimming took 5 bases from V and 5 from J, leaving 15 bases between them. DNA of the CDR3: TGTGCCAGCAGCAAATACTCAGGATCTTATGGCTACACCTTC. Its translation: CASSKYSGSYGYTF.

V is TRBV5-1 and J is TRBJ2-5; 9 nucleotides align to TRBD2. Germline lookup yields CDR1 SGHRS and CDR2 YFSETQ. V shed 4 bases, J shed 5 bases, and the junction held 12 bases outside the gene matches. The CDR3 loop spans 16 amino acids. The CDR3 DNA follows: TGCGCCAGCAGCCCCCTTGGAAGCGGGGGGAGTGAGACCCAGTACTTC. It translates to CASSPLGSGGSETQYF.

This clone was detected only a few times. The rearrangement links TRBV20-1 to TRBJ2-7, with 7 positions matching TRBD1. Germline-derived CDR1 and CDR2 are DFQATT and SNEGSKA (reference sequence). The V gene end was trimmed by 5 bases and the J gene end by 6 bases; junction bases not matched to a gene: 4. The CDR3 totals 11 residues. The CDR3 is CSALRGREQYF. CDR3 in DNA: TGCAGTGCTCTGAGGGGGCGCGAGCAGTACTTC.

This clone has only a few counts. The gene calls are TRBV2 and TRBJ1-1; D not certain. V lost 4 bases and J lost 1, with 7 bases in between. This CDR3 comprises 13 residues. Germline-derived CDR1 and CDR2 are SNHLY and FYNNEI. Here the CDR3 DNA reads TGTGCCAGCAGTGTTGAGAAGAACACTGAAGCTTTCTTT. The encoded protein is CASSVEKNTEAFF.

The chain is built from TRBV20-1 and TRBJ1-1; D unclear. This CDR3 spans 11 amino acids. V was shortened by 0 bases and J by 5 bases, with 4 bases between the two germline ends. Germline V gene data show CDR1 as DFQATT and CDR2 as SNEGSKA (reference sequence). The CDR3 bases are TGCAGTGCTAGAGATCGGACTGAAGCTTTCTTT. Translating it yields CSARDRTEAFF.

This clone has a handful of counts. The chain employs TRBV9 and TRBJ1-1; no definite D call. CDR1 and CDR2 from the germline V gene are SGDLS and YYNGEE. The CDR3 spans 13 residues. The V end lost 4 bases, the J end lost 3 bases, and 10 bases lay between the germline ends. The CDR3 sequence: CASSSRHDTEAFF. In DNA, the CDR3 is TGTGCCAGCAGCTCCCGACACGACACTGAAGCTTTCTTT.

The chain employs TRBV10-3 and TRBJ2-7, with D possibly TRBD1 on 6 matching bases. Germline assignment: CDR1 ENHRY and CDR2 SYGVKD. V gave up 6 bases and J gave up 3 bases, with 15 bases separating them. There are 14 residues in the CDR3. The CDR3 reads CAISLGQIGYEQYF. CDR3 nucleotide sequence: TGTGCCATCAGCCTAGGACAGATAGGCTACGAGCAGTACTTC.

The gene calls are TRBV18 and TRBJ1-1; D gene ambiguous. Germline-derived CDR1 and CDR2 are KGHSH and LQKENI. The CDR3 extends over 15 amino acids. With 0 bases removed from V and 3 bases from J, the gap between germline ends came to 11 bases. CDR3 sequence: CASSPPSRRDTEAFF. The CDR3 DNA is TGTGCCAGCTCACCACCCTCGAGGAGAGACACTGAAGCTTTCTTT.

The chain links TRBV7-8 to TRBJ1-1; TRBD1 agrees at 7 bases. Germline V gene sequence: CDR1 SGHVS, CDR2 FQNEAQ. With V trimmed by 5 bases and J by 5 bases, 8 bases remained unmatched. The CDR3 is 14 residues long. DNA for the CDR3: TGTGCCAGCAGCACAAGACAGGGTTGGACTGAAGCTTTCTTT. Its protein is CASSTRQGWTEAFF.

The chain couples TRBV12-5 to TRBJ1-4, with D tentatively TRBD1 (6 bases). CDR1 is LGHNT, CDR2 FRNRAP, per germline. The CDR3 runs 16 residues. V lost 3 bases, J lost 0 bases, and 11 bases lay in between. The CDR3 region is CASGFGQSATNEKLFF. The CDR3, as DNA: TGTGCTAGTGGTTTCGGACAGTCAGCAACTAATGAAAAACTGTTTTTT. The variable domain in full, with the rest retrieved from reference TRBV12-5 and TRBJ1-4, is DARVTQTPRHKVTEMGQEVTMRCQPILGHNTVFWYRQTMMQGLELLAYFRNRAPLDDSGMPKDRFSAEMPDATLATLKIQPSEPRDSAVYFCASGFGQSATNEKLFFGSGTQLSVL.

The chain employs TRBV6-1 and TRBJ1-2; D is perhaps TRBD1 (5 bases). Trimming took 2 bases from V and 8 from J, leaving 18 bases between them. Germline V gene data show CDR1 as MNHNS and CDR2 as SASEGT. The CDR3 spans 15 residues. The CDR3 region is CASSEFMAQAEGYTF. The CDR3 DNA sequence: TGTGCCAGCAGTGAATTCATGGCACAGGCGGAAGGCTACACCTTC.

The CDR3 DNA reads as TGTGCCAGCAGCTTTCGGGGACAGGGGAGGTTTGGAAACACCATATATTTT. Protein product: CASSFRGQGRFGNTIYF. The chain couples TRBV7-8 to TRBJ1-3, with TRBD1 identical over 10 bases. Losses at the gene ends were 3 bases for V and 3 bases for J; bases not matched to a gene: 8. CDR1 is SGHVS, CDR2 FQNEAQ, per germline. CDR3 length: 17 residues. The variable domain in full, with the rest retrieved from reference TRBV7-8 and TRBJ1-3, is GAGVSQSPRYKVAKRGQDVALRCDPISGHVSLFWYQQALGQGPEFLTYFQNEAQLDKSGLPSDRFFAERPEGSVSTLKIQRTQQEDSAVYLCASSFRGQGRFGNTIYFGEGSWLTVV.

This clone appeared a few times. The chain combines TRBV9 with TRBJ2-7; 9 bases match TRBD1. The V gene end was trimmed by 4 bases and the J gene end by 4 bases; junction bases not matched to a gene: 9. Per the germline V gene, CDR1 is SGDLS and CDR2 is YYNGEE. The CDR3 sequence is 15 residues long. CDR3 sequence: CASSTGGRGVYEQYF. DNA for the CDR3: TGTGCCAGCAGCACAGGGGGCAGGGGAGTATACGAGCAGTACTTC.

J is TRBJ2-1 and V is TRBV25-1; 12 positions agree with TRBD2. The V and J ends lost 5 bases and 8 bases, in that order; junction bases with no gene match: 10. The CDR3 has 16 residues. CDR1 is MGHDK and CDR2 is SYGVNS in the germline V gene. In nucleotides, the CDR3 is TGTGCCAGCAGTCCGACCCGACTAGCGGGGGCAGATGAGCAGTTCTTC. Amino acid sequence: CASSPTRLAGADEQFF.

The CDR3 reads CASSLAGQGYMNTEAFF. DNA for the CDR3: TGCGCCAGCAGCTTGGCGGGACAGGGATACATGAACACTGAAGCTTTCTTT. J is TRBJ1-1 and V is TRBV5-1, with TRBD1 matching over 9 bases. Trimming took 0 bases from V and 0 from J; bases not matched to a gene: 6. The CDR3 length is 17 residues. CDR1 SGHRS and CDR2 YFSETQ come from the germline V gene. Full variable domain (missing parts from reference TRBV5-1 and TRBJ1-1): KAGVTQTPRYLIKTRGQQVTLSCSPISGHRSVSWYQQTPGQGLQFLFEYFSETQRNKGNFPGRFSGRQFSNSRSEMNVSTLELGDSALYLCASSLAGQGYMNTEAFFGQGTRLTVV.